A selection of T cell receptor beta chains follows, all from one sample in a study of blood T cell repertoires in COVID-19. Data came from immunoSEQ multiplex PCR; TCRdb stores just in-frame clones and leaves some out. The sample lists about 48,000 clones; 85% were seen once. The specimen sequenced was peripheral blood. The receptor set was obtained from an older woman with acute or convalescent COVID-19. Both conserved end residues are part of each CDR3. Fields, in order: clone size, J gene, D gene, V gene, CDR3 protein, CDR3 DNA. A D gene is named only where the DNA matches it firmly. Expanded clones are given a class, and other clones once, few, many or no size at all.

size: .; J: TRBJ2-2; D: TRBD2; V: TRBV30; CDR3: CAWSSTMRLAANTGELFF; DNA: TGTGCCTGGAGTAGTACTATGCGGCTAGCGGCGAACACCGGGGAGCTGTTTTTT
size: .; J: TRBJ2-4; D: TRBD1; V: TRBV11-2; CDR3: CASSLGAGGKNIQYF; DNA: TGTGCCAGCAGCTTAGGGGCAGGGGGCAAAAACATTCAGTACTTC
size: .; J: TRBJ2-3; D: TRBD2; V: TRBV5-1; CDR3: CASSLAGEGGDTQYF; DNA: TGCGCCAGCAGCTTGGCTGGGGAGGGTGGGGATACGCAGTATTTT
size: .; J: TRBJ2-7; D: .; V: TRBV7-9; CDR3: CASSPFLAVEQYF; DNA: TGTGCCAGCAGTCCATTCCTGGCAGTCGAGCAGTACTTC
size: .; J: TRBJ1-6; D: TRBD1; V: TRBV2; CDR3: CASVSGTGIGNSPLHF; DNA: TGTGCCAGCGTCTCCGGGACAGGGATCGGAAATTCACCCCTCCACTTT
size: .; J: TRBJ2-7; D: TRBD2; V: TRBV12-5; CDR3: CASGPPGAGVAYEQYF; DNA: TGTGCTAGTGGTCCGCCTGGGGCGGGGGTTGCCTACGAGCAGTACTTC
size: .; J: TRBJ2-7; D: .; V: TRBV5-1; CDR3: CASDRTFRSGEQYF; DNA: TGCGCCAGCGATAGAACGTTCCGCTCGGGCGAGCAGTACTTC
size: .; J: TRBJ2-7; D: TRBD2; V: TRBV10-3; CDR3: CAISAGTSGRAGEQYF; DNA: TGTGCCATCAGCGCGGGGACTAGCGGGAGGGCAGGCGAGCAGTACTTC
size: .; J: TRBJ2-2; D: TRBD2; V: TRBV29-1; CDR3: CSVRLAGGNTGELFF; DNA: TGCAGCGTTCGACTAGCGGGAGGTAACACCGGGGAGCTGTTTTTT
size: .; J: TRBJ2-1; D: .; V: TRBV10-1; CDR3: CASRGRTSSYNEQFF; DNA: TGCGCCAGCAGAGGACGCACTAGCTCCTACAATGAGCAGTTCTTC
size: once; J: TRBJ2-1; D: .; V: TRBV3-1/TRBV3-2; CDR3: CASSPRALGLDNEQFF; DNA: TGTGCCAGCAGCCCCAGGGCTTTAGGGTTAGACAATGAGCAGTTCTTC
size: .; J: TRBJ2-3; D: .; V: TRBV7-2; CDR3: CASSLRGASTDTQYF; DNA: TGTGCCAGCAGCTTGCGGGGCGCTAGCACAGATACGCAGTATTTT
size: .; J: TRBJ1-5; D: .; V: TRBV28; CDR3: CASFFSRRDMDHQPQHF; DNA: TGTGCCAGCTTCTTTTCCCGCCGGGATATGGATCATCAGCCCCAGCATTTT
size: .; J: TRBJ2-2; D: TRBD2; V: TRBV19; CDR3: CASSIDLRLADTGELFF; DNA: TGTGCCAGTAGTATAGACCTAAGGCTAGCGGACACCGGGGAGCTGTTTTTT
size: once; J: TRBJ1-6; D: .; V: TRBV12-3/TRBV12-4; CDR3: CASSPKYNSPLHF; DNA: TGTGCCAGCAGCCCCAAATATAATTCACCCCTCCACTTT
size: .; J: TRBJ1-1; D: .; V: TRBV7-6; CDR3: CASSSLTGSAAFF; DNA: TGTGCCAGCAGCTCACTGACGGGGAGTGCGGCTTTCTTT
size: few; J: TRBJ2-1; D: TRBD2; V: TRBV13; CDR3: CASSLGSGLSSYNEQFF; DNA: TGTGCCAGCAGCCTCGGTAGCGGGCTCAGCTCCTACAATGAGCAGTTCTTC
size: .; J: TRBJ2-7; D: .; V: TRBV12-3/TRBV12-4; CDR3: CASSFRQGGEQYF; DNA: TGTGCCAGCAGTTTTCGTCAGGGCGGCGAGCAGTACTTC
size: .; J: TRBJ2-6; D: .; V: TRBV2; CDR3: CASKAARSGANVLTF; DNA: TGTGCCAGCAAGGCGGCGCGATCTGGGGCCAACGTCCTGACTTTC
size: .; J: TRBJ2-7; D: TRBD2; V: TRBV2; CDR3: CASKERTSGPYEQYF; DNA: TGTGCCAGCAAAGAAAGGACTAGCGGACCATACGAGCAGTACTTC
size: .; J: TRBJ2-2; D: .; V: TRBV3-1/TRBV3-2; CDR3: CASGRGGELFF; DNA: TGTGCCAGCGGACGGGGCGGGGAGCTGTTTTTT
size: .; J: TRBJ1-4; D: .; V: TRBV5-1; CDR3: CASSETYTGVNEKLFF; DNA: TGCGCCAGCAGCGAAACATACACAGGAGTCAATGAAAAACTGTTTTTT
size: .; J: TRBJ2-1; D: .; V: TRBV5-1; CDR3: CASKGDVSYNEQFF; DNA: TGCGCCAGCAAGGGAGACGTCTCCTACAATGAGCAGTTCTTC
size: .; J: TRBJ1-2; D: TRBD1; V: TRBV29-1; CDR3: CSVGQGSVFSGYTF; DNA: TGCAGCGTGGGACAGGGCTCGGTATTTAGTGGCTACACCTTC
size: .; J: TRBJ1-1; D: .; V: TRBV3-1/TRBV3-2; CDR3: CASSLPGLGHAEAFF; DNA: TGTGCCAGCAGCCTACCAGGGTTGGGGCACGCTGAAGCTTTCTTT
size: few; J: TRBJ2-7; D: .; V: TRBV6-6; CDR3: CASGDGGFAYEQYF; DNA: TGTGCCAGCGGGGACGGGGGTTTTGCCTACGAGCAGTACTTC
size: .; J: TRBJ2-1; D: TRBD1; V: TRBV6-5; CDR3: CASSYRGRIEQFF; DNA: TGTGCCAGCAGTTACAGGGGGCGGATTGAGCAGTTCTTC
size: .; J: TRBJ2-3; D: TRBD2; V: TRBV10-3; CDR3: CAISESTSGTDTQYF; DNA: TGTGCCATCAGTGAGTCGACTAGCGGCACAGATACGCAGTATTTT
size: .; J: TRBJ1-5; D: TRBD1; V: TRBV5-8; CDR3: CASSRRQGDQPQHF; DNA: TGTGCCAGCAGTCGACGACAGGGCGATCAGCCCCAGCATTTT
size: .; J: TRBJ1-3; D: .; V: TRBV27; CDR3: CASSPNGESGNTIYF; DNA: TGTGCCAGCAGCCCGAACGGGGAATCTGGAAACACCATATATTTT
size: .; J: TRBJ1-1; D: .; V: TRBV5-1; CDR3: CASSLDLLGNTEAFF; DNA: TGCGCCAGCAGCTTGGATTTACTAGGGAACACTGAAGCTTTCTTT
size: .; J: TRBJ1-2; D: .; V: TRBV19; CDR3: CASTYISGKNGYTF; DNA: TGTGCCAGTACCTATATATCAGGGAAAAACGGCTACACCTTC
size: .; J: TRBJ2-1; D: TRBD2; V: TRBV5-4; CDR3: CASRGGVLAGENEQFF; DNA: TGTGCCAGCAGGGGGGGGGTCTTAGCGGGAGAGAATGAGCAGTTCTTC
size: .; J: TRBJ2-3; D: .; V: TRBV7-3; CDR3: CASSSRPGYTDTQYF; DNA: TGTGCCAGCAGCTCCCGCCCCGGTTACACAGATACGCAGTATTTT
size: .; J: TRBJ1-5; D: .; V: TRBV4-2; CDR3: CASSLEGRVGNQPQHF; DNA: TGTGCCAGCAGCCTTGAGGGAAGGGTTGGCAATCAGCCCCAGCATTTT
size: .; J: TRBJ1-4; D: .; V: TRBV6-5; CDR3: CASSTRQVREKLFF; DNA: TGTGCCAGCAGTACCAGACAGGTCCGCGAAAAACTGTTTTTT
size: .; J: TRBJ2-1; D: TRBD2; V: TRBV2; CDR3: CASRSSGGARNEQFF; DNA: TGTGCCAGCAGGTCTAGCGGGGGGGCAAGGAATGAGCAGTTCTTC
size: .; J: TRBJ2-7; D: .; V: TRBV15; CDR3: CATSRVDFYEQYF; DNA: TGTGCCACCAGCAGAGTGGACTTCTACGAGCAGTACTTC
size: once; J: TRBJ2-3; D: TRBD2; V: TRBV11-3; CDR3: CASSSRGRAEDTQYF; DNA: TGTGCCAGCAGCTCTCGCGGGAGGGCTGAGGATACGCAGTATTTT
size: .; J: TRBJ2-3; D: TRBD2; V: TRBV5-1; CDR3: CASSISTGLTDTQYF; DNA: TGCGCCAGCAGCATCTCCACGGGACTAACAGATACGCAGTATTTT
size: .; J: TRBJ1-1; D: .; V: TRBV7-3; CDR3: CASSRQLNTEAFF; DNA: TGTGCCAGCAGCCGACAGTTGAACACTGAAGCTTTCTTT
size: .; J: TRBJ1-2; D: .; V: TRBV20-1; CDR3: CSASWGPPGDYGYTF; DNA: TGCAGTGCTAGTTGGGGACCGCCGGGGGACTATGGCTACACCTTC
size: once; J: TRBJ2-1; D: TRBD2; V: TRBV3-1/TRBV3-2; CDR3: CASSQASGITHEQFF; DNA: TGTGCCAGCAGCCAAGCTAGCGGGATAACCCATGAGCAGTTCTTC
size: .; J: TRBJ2-1; D: TRBD1; V: TRBV7-3; CDR3: CASSLTYRTGGGNEQFF; DNA: TGTGCCAGCAGCTTAACTTACCGGACAGGTGGAGGCAATGAGCAGTTCTTC
size: .; J: TRBJ1-2; D: .; V: TRBV5-1; CDR3: CASSLVTGDYGYTF; DNA: TGCGCCAGCAGCTTAGTCACAGGAGACTATGGCTACACCTTC
size: .; J: TRBJ1-6; D: .; V: TRBV3-1/TRBV3-2; CDR3: CASSHRSQASPLHF; DNA: TGTGCCAGCAGCCATCGGAGTCAAGCTTCACCCCTCCACTTT
size: .; J: TRBJ1-6; D: TRBD1; V: TRBV5-4; CDR3: CASSLGPGQGEVPLHF; DNA: TGTGCCAGCAGCTTGGGACCGGGACAGGGGGAAGTACCCCTCCACTTT
size: .; J: TRBJ2-2; D: .; V: TRBV5-1; CDR3: CASKYELATGELFF; DNA: TGCGCCAGCAAGTATGAACTAGCCACCGGGGAGCTGTTTTTT
size: once; J: TRBJ2-3; D: TRBD2; V: TRBV4-3; CDR3: CASSQGLAGGPRPYF; DNA: TGCGCCAGCAGCCAGGGACTAGCGGGGGGGCCCCGGCCGTATTTT
size: .; J: TRBJ1-1; D: .; V: TRBV5-4; CDR3: CASSLGQDVEAFF; DNA: TGTGCCAGCAGCTTGGGACAGGATGTCGAAGCTTTCTTT
size: .; J: TRBJ1-1; D: TRBD1; V: TRBV14; CDR3: CASSQRWGQMNTEAFF; DNA: TGTGCCAGCAGCCAACGCTGGGGACAGATGAACACTGAAGCTTTCTTT
size: .; J: TRBJ1-2; D: .; V: TRBV5-1; CDR3: CASSDSANYGYTF; DNA: TGCGCCAGCAGTGACAGTGCCAACTATGGCTACACCTTC
size: once; J: TRBJ2-2; D: .; V: TRBV5-4; CDR3: CASSLTGPNTGELFF; DNA: TGTGCCAGCAGCTTGACAGGGCCGAACACCGGGGAGCTGTTTTTT
size: .; J: TRBJ1-2; D: .; V: TRBV18; CDR3: CASSPGTGYGYTF; DNA: TGTGCCAGCTCACCAGGAACCGGGTATGGCTACACCTTC
size: .; J: TRBJ2-1; D: TRBD2; V: TRBV7-2; CDR3: CASSQRGTSGGLNEQFF; DNA: TGTGCCAGCAGCCAACGAGGCACGAGCGGGGGATTGAATGAGCAGTTCTTC
size: .; J: TRBJ1-2; D: TRBD1; V: TRBV7-6; CDR3: CASSLTGQGWDGYTF; DNA: TGTGCCAGCAGCTTAACGGGACAGGGGTGGGATGGCTACACCTTC
size: .; J: TRBJ2-3; D: .; V: TRBV9; CDR3: CASSVESSVWTDTQYF; DNA: TGTGCCAGCAGCGTAGAGAGTAGTGTATGGACAGATACGCAGTATTTT
size: .; J: TRBJ1-2; D: .; V: TRBV29-1; CDR3: CSVERQGYGYTF; DNA: TGCAGCGTTGAAAGGCAGGGCTACGGCTACACCTTC